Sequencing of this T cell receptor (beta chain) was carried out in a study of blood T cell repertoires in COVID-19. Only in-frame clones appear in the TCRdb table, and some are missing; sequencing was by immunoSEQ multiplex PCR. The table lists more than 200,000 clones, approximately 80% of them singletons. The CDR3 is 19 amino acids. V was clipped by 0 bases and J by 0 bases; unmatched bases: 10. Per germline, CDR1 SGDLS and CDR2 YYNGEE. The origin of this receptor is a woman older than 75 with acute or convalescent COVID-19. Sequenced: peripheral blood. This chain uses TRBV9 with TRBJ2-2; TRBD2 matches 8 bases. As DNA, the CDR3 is TGTGCCAGCAGCGTAGGGCGGAGTCGGGGGGGCTCGAACACCGGGGAGCTGTTTTTT. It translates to CASSVGRSRGGSNTGELFF.